This T cell receptor beta chain appears in the sequencing data of a study of OX40 agonist ivuxolimab in advanced cancers. Study as a whole: Partial responses occurred in Three dose-escalation patients, one with hepatocellular carcinoma and two with cutaneous melanoma.

Sequencing was performed with immunoSEQ multiplex PCR; in TCRdb, only in-frame clones are kept and a portion is missing. The table lists 100,000 to 150,000 clones, approximately 92% of them singletons. In regard to this clone: The antigen is unknown.

Findings of the study overall: CD8+ T cells were the subset that, on average, had more expanded clones than CD4+.

V lost 4 bases, J lost 7 bases, and 5 bases stayed unmatched. The CDR3 is made up of 15 amino acids. Looked up from germline, CDR1 is SGHDT and CDR2 is YYEEEE. The sample was CD4+ or CD8+ T cells sorted from blood, taken in a trial of the OX40 agonist ivuxolimab. The gene calls are TRBV5-6 and TRBJ2-1; 13 bases are a match to TRBD2. This clonotype originated in an adult with an advanced solid tumor such as melanoma, head and neck, liver or kidney cancer. The CDR3, as DNA: TGTGCCAGCAGCCCCGGGACTAGCGGGGATAATGAGCAGTTCTTC. Amino acids: CASSPGTSGDNEQFF.